Listed here are 26 T cell receptor beta chains from one sample, sequenced in a study of beta chain features in type 1 diabetes. Study results and limitations: Patients with Type 1 diabetes showed moderately but significantly shorter TCRB CDR3s in all four CD4+ subsets.

Investigators reverse transcribed all isolated RNA, so they sequenced expressed TCRB transcripts. The method was immunoSEQ multiplex PCR; TCRdb's version includes in-frame clones alone and lacks a portion of them. The table shows 150,000 to 200,000 clones, with roughly 9% occurring only once. No antigens are known for them. The sequenced sample consisted of central memory CD4+ T cells from blood. Receptor source: a woman in her 30s with type 1 diabetes.

The chain uses TRBV13 and TRBJ2-5; 13 bases match TRBD2. Trimming at V came to 5 bases and at J to 1 base, leaving 7 bases not matched to a gene. The CDR3 sequence is 17 residues long. Per the germline V gene, CDR1 is PRHDT and CDR2 is FYEKMQ (reference sequence). The CDR3 sequence is CASSPPRLAGGQETQYF. CDR3 coding DNA: TGTGCCAGCAGCCCCCCTCGACTAGCGGGAGGCCAAGAGACCCAGTACTTC.

Only a few counts were recorded for this clone. The chain combines TRBV30 with TRBJ2-1; possibly TRBD1 for D (7 bases). The CDR3 is 16 amino acids. Trimming shortened V by 3 bases and J by 2 bases, and 17 bases separated the two germline ends. From germline, CDR1 is GTSNPN and CDR2 SVGIG (reference sequence). The CDR3 DNA reads TGTGCCTGGAGGTCCGGAGGGGGCATTACCTACAATGAGCAGTTCTTC. It specifies CAWRSGGGITYNEQFF.

The rearrangement links TRBV14 to TRBJ2-2; 8 bases line up with TRBD1. V trimming: 3 bases; J trimming: 4 bases; junction bases outside the gene matches: 10. The CDR3 is 17 amino acids. Germline CDR1 SGHDN, CDR2 FVKESK. The CDR3 loop reads CASSHLQGASGTGELFF. CDR3 in DNA: TGTGCCAGCAGCCACCTCCAGGGGGCATCGGGCACCGGGGAGCTGTTTTTT.

The chain recombines TRBV4-2 with TRBJ1-2, with 7 bases aligning to TRBD1. Germline CDR1 reads LGHNA; CDR2 reads YNFKEQ. The CDR3 is made up of 13 amino acids. V shed 5 bases, J shed 8 bases, and the junction held 8 bases outside the gene matches. Written as DNA, the CDR3 is TGTGCCAGCAGCGATGGACAGGTTGGCGGCTACACCTTC. This encodes CASSDGQVGGYTF.

J is TRBJ2-5 and V is TRBV10-3, with D tentatively TRBD2 (6 bases). The V end was cut by 10 bases, the J end by 2 bases, with 14 bases between. Germline V gives CDR1 ENHRY, CDR2 SYGVKD. This CDR3 spans 13 amino acids. Here the CDR3 reads CATGTQHQETQYF. DNA of the CDR3: TGTGCCACCGGGACTCAACATCAAGAGACCCAGTACTTC.

This clone was counted a few times. The rearrangement uses TRBV18 and TRBJ2-6; TRBD1 aligns across 7 bases. Germline V CDR1 and CDR2: KGHSH, LQKENI. V gave up 4 bases and J gave up 3 bases; unmatched junction bases: 3. This CDR3 comprises 15 residues. For the CDR3, the DNA is TGTGCCAGCTCACTGACAGGGTTTGGGGCCAACGTCCTGACTTTC. Translated, it gives CASSLTGFGANVLTF.

This clone was seen ten or more times. This chain links TRBV4-1 with TRBJ2-6, with 15 bases matching TRBD2. CDR1 and CDR2 (germline): MGHRA, YSYEKL. J gave up 3 bases and V 2 bases, and 8 bases lay outside the gene matches. The CDR3 is 20 residues long. CDR3 region: CASSQPGLAGGPGGANVLTF. Written as DNA, the CDR3 is TGCGCCAGCAGCCAACCTGGACTAGCGGGAGGGCCGGGTGGGGCCAACGTCCTGACTTTC.

There are many counts of this clone. The chain uses TRBV7-6 and TRBJ2-3, with a tentative D call TRBD2 (6 bases). The germline V gene encodes CDR1 SGHVS and CDR2 FNYEAQ. This CDR3 spans 13 amino acids. The V and J ends lost 5 bases and 3 bases respectively, with 9 bases between them. As DNA, the CDR3 is TGTGCCAGCAGCGCGGGGACTACAGATACGCAGTATTTT. It encodes CASSAGTTDTQYF.

This clone has a handful of counts. The chain recombines TRBV30 with TRBJ2-3, with D maybe TRBD2 (5 bases). The CDR3 totals 14 residues. Trimming left V 5 bases short and J 6 bases short, with 18 bases between. The germline V gene has CDR1 GTSNPN and CDR2 SVGIG (reference sequence). CDR3 DNA: TGTGCCTGGGTCGCCCGGGGTAGATCCGATACGCAGTATTTT. The encoded protein is CAWVARGRSDTQYF.

This clone was seen a handful of times. The chain links TRBV7-6 to TRBJ2-6; D unclear. The CDR3 has 14 amino acids. The V and J ends lost 5 bases and 1 base respectively, with 6 bases between them. Germline V gene sequence: CDR1 SGHVS, CDR2 FNYEAQ. CDR3: CASSTTSGANVLTF. CDR3 DNA sequence: TGTGCCAGCAGCACCACTTCTGGGGCCAACGTCCTGACTTTC.

This clone has only a few counts. V gene TRBV7-2 combines with J gene TRBJ2-7; 9 bases map to TRBD2. CDR1 and CDR2 from the germline V gene are SGHTA and FQGNSA. Trimming at V came to 1 base and at J to 6 bases, leaving 13 bases not matched to a gene. The CDR3 extends over 17 amino acids. CDR3 nucleotide sequence: TGTGCCAGCAGCTTAGGGTTCGTTAGGCTAGCGGGATTCGAGCAGTACTTC. Translated: CASSLGFVRLAGFEQYF.

This chain joins TRBV6-6 and TRBJ2-3; TRBD2 agrees at 16 bases. Trimming cost V 5 bases and J 6 bases; bases outside gene matches: 5. CDR3 length equals 16 residues. CDR1 is MNHNY, CDR2 SVGAGI, per germline (reference sequence). The CDR3 DNA reads TGTGCCAGCAGTGGGACTAGCGGGAGGGCTGGGGATACGCAGTATTTT. It is translated as CASSGTSGRAGDTQYF.

This clone was seen only a few times. This chain connects TRBV7-9 to TRBJ2-6; D may be TRBD1 (6 bases). This CDR3 has 17 residues. Germline assignment: CDR1 SEHNR and CDR2 FQNEAQ (reference sequence). Between the trimmed V and J ends, which lost 5 bases and 3 bases, there was a span of 17 bases. The CDR3 protein is CASSPFSGGGGANVLTF. The DNA for the CDR3 is TGTGCCAGCAGCCCCTTTTCTGGGGGCGGTGGGGCCAACGTCCTGACTTTC.

In this sample, this clone turned up a few times. The V call is TRBV30, the J call TRBJ1-2; TRBD1 is a possible D gene (5 bases). From germline, CDR1 is GTSNPN and CDR2 SVGIG (reference sequence). CDR3 length: 11 amino acids. The V and J ends lost 4 bases and 8 bases respectively, with 11 bases between them. The CDR3 sequence: CAWTAGLGYTF. The CDR3 DNA is TGTGCCTGGACGGCAGGGCTAGGCTACACCTTC.

The sample holds a few counts of this clone. The CDR3 here is CSVDTSGGADTQYF. CDR3 coding DNA: TGCAGCGTAGATACTAGCGGGGGGGCGGATACGCAGTATTTT. The gene calls are TRBV29-1 and TRBJ2-3; 13 nucleotides line up with TRBD2. CDR3 length: 14 amino acids. Trimming at V came to 6 bases and at J to 6 bases, leaving 6 bases not matched to a gene. In germline, CDR1 is SQVTM, CDR2 ANQGSEA.

The genes are TRBV11-2 and TRBJ2-1; 9 bases agree with TRBD2. Germline V lookup: CDR1 SGHAT, CDR2 FQNNGV. The CDR3 covers 15 residues. J gave up 8 bases and V 5 bases, and 10 bases lay outside the gene matches. The CDR3 DNA reads as TGTGCCAGCAGCCAAAATAGCGGGAGTCTCGATGAGCAGTTCTTC. Translated, it gives CASSQNSGSLDEQFF. The whole variable domain, filled in from reference TRBV11-2 and TRBJ2-1, reads EAGVAQSPRYKIIEKRQSVAFWCNPISGHATLYWYQQILGQGPKLLIQFQNNGVVDDSQLPKDRFSAERLKGVDSTLKIQPAKLEDSAVYLCASSQNSGSLDEQFFGPGTRLTVL.

V usage is TRBV2 and J usage is TRBJ1-2; 7 bases fit TRBD1. V shed 1 base and J 8 bases; nucleotides not matched to a gene: 4. Germline V gives CDR1 SNHLY, CDR2 FYNNEI. The CDR3 is 13 residues long. CDR3 DNA sequence: TGTGCCAGCAGTGAAGACAGGGGTACCGGCTACACCTTC. Translation: CASSEDRGTGYTF. Supplemented by reference TRBV2 and TRBJ1-2, the full variable domain reads EPEVTQTPSHQVTQMGQEVILRCVPISNHLYFYWYRQILGQKVEFLVSFYNNEISEKSEIFDDQFSVERPDGSNFTLKIRSTKLEDSAMYFCASSEDRGTGYTFGSGTRLTVV.

This clone was counted between two and nine times. The CDR3 reads CASSFQAGGGETQYF. The CDR3 nucleotides are TGTGCCAGCAGCTTTCAGGCGGGAGGGGGAGAGACCCAGTACTTC. The chain has TRBV7-3 and TRBJ2-5; 9 nucleotides agree with TRBD2. The junction had 6 bases not matched to a gene; V was cut back by 3 bases and J by 4 bases. This CDR3 comprises 15 residues. Germline lookup yields CDR1 SGHTA and CDR2 FQGTGA.

The gene calls are TRBV15 and TRBJ2-4; 8 nucleotides match TRBD2. The CDR3 loop spans 16 amino acids. J gave up 7 bases and V 0 bases, and 8 bases lay outside the gene matches. Germline CDR1 reads LNHNV; CDR2 reads YYDKDF (reference sequence). The DNA of the CDR3 is TGTGCCACCAGCAGAGATTTAGCAGCGGGAGCGAACATTCAGTACTTC. It specifies CATSRDLAAGANIQYF.

This clone was seen a few times. This chain joins TRBV7-3 and TRBJ2-1; TRBD2 matches at 9 bases. Germline loops: CDR1 SGHTA, CDR2 FQGTGA. The V segment lost 3 bases and the J segment 8 bases; nucleotides outside the gene matches: 8. CDR3 length: 15 amino acids. CDR3 amino acids: CASSLGSGSIDEQFF. The CDR3 DNA reads as TGTGCCAGCAGCTTGGGTAGCGGGAGTATCGATGAGCAGTTCTTC.

The V and J genes are TRBV18 and TRBJ2-1; 7 bases map to TRBD1. Germline CDR1 reads KGHSH; CDR2 reads LQKENI. The length of the CDR3 is 15 residues. Trimming cost V 3 bases and J 6 bases; bases outside gene matches: 8. The DNA of the CDR3 is TGTGCCAGCTCACCCTTCGGACAGGATGGCAATGAGCAGTTCTTC. It encodes CASSPFGQDGNEQFF.

This clone was observed a few times. The chain employs TRBV7-3 and TRBJ2-3; 7 bases align to TRBD2. Germline values: CDR1 SGHTA, CDR2 FQGTGA. V shed 2 bases, J shed 6 bases, and the junction held 5 bases outside the gene matches. CDR3 length: 14 amino acids. The DNA for the CDR3 is TGTGCCAGCAGCTTATATGCGGGAGTGGATACGCAGTATTTT. It yields the protein CASSLYAGVDTQYF.

This clone came up a few times. The chain joins TRBV7-2 to TRBJ1-2; 8 bases map to TRBD1. With V trimmed by 5 bases and J by 6 bases, 5 bases remained unmatched. Germline V gene data show CDR1 as SGHTA and CDR2 as FQGNSA. The CDR3 loop spans 13 amino acids. The CDR3 is CASSTRTGHGYTF. The CDR3 DNA sequence: TGTGCCAGCAGCACCCGGACAGGGCATGGCTACACCTTC.

Only a few counts were recorded for this clone. The chain recombines TRBV7-9 with TRBJ2-3, with D unresolved. The V and J ends lost 5 bases and 6 bases respectively, with 15 bases between them. CDR1 SEHNR and CDR2 FQNEAQ come from the germline V gene (reference sequence). CDR3 length: 14 amino acids. This chain's CDR3 is CASSLEMLTDTQYF. The CDR3, as DNA: TGTGCCAGCAGCCTGGAGATGTTGACCGATACGCAGTATTTT.

The J gene is TRBJ2-7, the V gene TRBV6-5, with 7 bases identical to TRBD2. There are 14 residues in the CDR3. Trimming took 2 bases from V and 4 from J; bases not matched to a gene: 5. Germline V gene lookup returns CDR1 MNHEY and CDR2 SVGAGI. The CDR3 DNA is TGTGCCAGCAGTTACCAGCGGGAATCTTACGAGCAGTACTTC. Translated, it gives CASSYQRESYEQYF.

The chain is built from TRBV19 and TRBJ2-5; 7 positions match TRBD2. The CDR3 covers 11 residues. CDR1 and CDR2 from the germline V gene are LNHDA and SQIVND (reference sequence). V was clipped by 4 bases and J by 13 bases; unmatched bases: 6. CDR3 sequence reads: CASSSGSIRYF. The DNA of the CDR3 is TGTGCCAGTAGTAGCGGGAGTATTCGGTACTTC.